The 15 T cell receptor beta chains presented below share a single source sample, sequenced in a study of blood T cell repertoires in COVID-19. TCRdb's table, derived via immunoSEQ multiplex PCR, lists solely in-frame clones and lacks some. The table lists 130,000 to 150,000 clones, 80% to 90% of them singletons. Sequenced material: peripheral blood. These receptors all stem from a human donor with acute or convalescent COVID-19. The donor label of this sample is uncertain.

This rearrangement joins TRBV5-1 to TRBJ2-3; a weak D match, TRBD1 (5 bases). The germline CDR1 and CDR2 sequences are SGHRS and YFSETQ. V gave up 1 base and J gave up 0 bases, with 9 bases separating them. The CDR3 covers 15 residues. DNA of the CDR3: TGCGCCAGCAGCTTGAATGGGGCTAGCACAGATACGCAGTATTTT. Encoded protein: CASSLNGASTDTQYF.

This chain connects TRBV19 to TRBJ1-2; no reliable D call. Per the germline V gene, CDR1 is LNHDA and CDR2 is SQIVND (reference sequence). Between the trimmed V and J ends, which lost 2 bases and 4 bases, there was a span of 11 bases. The length of the CDR3 is 14 residues. As DNA, the CDR3 is TGTGCCAGTAGTATATCCGGGGAGGCCTATGGCTACACCTTC. Translating gives CASSISGEAYGYTF.

The J gene is TRBJ1-3, the V gene TRBV6-5; 7 bases match TRBD1. CDR1 MNHEY and CDR2 SVGAGI come from the germline V gene. The length of the CDR3 is 14 residues. V lost 8 bases to trimming and J lost 2 bases; unmatched junction nucleotides: 6. The CDR3 reads CASGQVGPGNTIYF. The CDR3 DNA follows: TGTGCCAGCGGACAGGTGGGGCCTGGAAACACCATATATTTT.

Only a few counts were recorded for this clone. The chain couples TRBV4-2 to TRBJ1-3, with TRBD1 matching over 8 bases. Trimming took 1 base from V and 0 from J; bases not matched to a gene: 5. Germline CDR1 reads LGHNA; CDR2 reads YNFKEQ. The CDR3 sequence is 17 residues long. The CDR3 region has the DNA TGTGCCAGCAGCCAAGGGACAGGGCCCTTCTCTGGAAACACCATATATTTT. Translation: CASSQGTGPFSGNTIYF.

The CDR3 region is CAISEGRLPLTTQETQYF. CDR3 sequence (DNA): TGTGCCATCAGTGAGGGTCGCTTGCCCTTGACGACACAAGAGACCCAGTACTTC. This chain links TRBV10-3 with TRBJ2-5; D gene unclear. The V end lost 2 bases, the J end lost 2 bases, and 21 bases lay between the germline ends. Germline V gives CDR1 ENHRY, CDR2 SYGVKD. The CDR3 is 18 amino acids.

This chain links TRBV29-1 with TRBJ2-1, with D possibly being TRBD2 (6 bases). Germline CDR1 SQVTM, CDR2 ANQGSEA. CDR3 length equals 16 residues. Trimming left V 4 bases short and J 8 bases short, with 24 bases between. DNA of the CDR3: TGCAGCGTTGCTGGTGCGGTCGGGAGCCCTGACTATGAGCAGTTCTTC. Encoded protein: CSVAGAVGSPDYEQFF.

This clone was detected once. V is TRBV3-1 (or the pseudogene TRBV3-2) and J is TRBJ2-2; D is possibly TRBD1 (6 bases). V lost 5 bases, J lost 4 bases, and 8 bases lay in between. This CDR3 is 13 amino acids long. Looked up from germline, CDR1 is LGHDT and CDR2 is YNNKEL (reference sequence). CDR3 residues: CASSSGVTGELFF. CDR3 nucleotide sequence: TGTGCCAGCAGCTCAGGGGTCACCGGGGAGCTGTTTTTT.

The chain uses TRBV28 and TRBJ1-6; D gene unclear. The ends were cut back, 7 bases at V and 8 bases at J, with 18 bases in the middle. This CDR3 region has 15 residues. Looked up from germline, CDR1 is MDHEN and CDR2 is SYDVKM. CDR3 coding DNA: TGTGCCAGCATAACCGTGTCCACGGCGGATTCACCCCTCCACTTT. It specifies CASITVSTADSPLHF.

This sequence joins TRBV3-1 (or the pseudogene TRBV3-2) and TRBJ2-3; 7 nucleotides align to TRBD2. J lost 5 bases, V lost 0 bases, and 20 bases had no gene match. Germline CDR1 reads LGHDT; CDR2 reads YNNKEL (reference sequence). This CDR3 contains 20 residues. The CDR3 DNA sequence: TGTGCCAGCAGCCAAGATCAGTCGGACGACGAAGCGGGGTTTGAAGATACGCAGTATTTT. This sequence encodes CASSQDQSDDEAGFEDTQYF.

There are a few counts of this clone. This chain connects TRBV6-4 to TRBJ1-5, with unresolved D. The length of the CDR3 is 14 residues. Germline V gene lookup returns CDR1 MRHNA and CDR2 SNTAGT. The ends were cut back, 1 base at V and 10 bases at J, with 14 bases in the middle. CDR3 loop: CASSDFQAAGPQHF. As DNA, the CDR3 is TGTGCCAGCAGTGACTTCCAGGCCGCGGGACCCCAGCATTTT.

The sample holds one count of this clone. The chain carries TRBV9 and TRBJ2-3; 15 bases map to TRBD2. The length of the CDR3 is 14 residues. The V gene end was trimmed by 4 bases and the J gene end by 11 bases; junction bases not matched to a gene: 5. Looked up from germline, CDR1 is SGDLS and CDR2 is YYNGEE. CDR3 region: CASSPGTSGRMQYF. DNA of the CDR3: TGTGCCAGCAGCCCCGGGACTAGCGGGAGGATGCAGTATTTT.

This chain connects TRBV5-1 to TRBJ1-2, with a tentative D call TRBD1 (6 bases). CDR3 length: 15 residues. CDR1 is SGHRS and CDR2 is YFSETQ in the germline V gene. V was pared by 0 bases and J by 8 bases, with 17 bases between. The CDR3 nucleotides are TGCGCCAGCAGCTTGGCCGTGGGGGCGCAAGGCGGCTACACCTTC. Amino acid sequence: CASSLAVGAQGGYTF.

This chain links TRBV16 with TRBJ2-2; possibly TRBD2 for D (5 bases). The V end was cut by 2 bases, the J end by 11 bases, with 15 bases between. Germline V gene sequence: CDR1 KGHSY, CDR2 FQNENV. This CDR3 spans 14 amino acids. DNA for the CDR3: TGTGCCAGCAGCCAACAGACGGGAAGTGGCGAGCTGTTTTTT. Translation: CASSQQTGSGELFF. Using reference TRBV16 and TRBJ2-2 for the parts outside the CDR3, the full variable domain is GEEVAQTPKHLVRGEGQKAKLYCAPIKGHSYVFWYQQVLKNEFKFLISFQNENVFDETGMPKERFSAKCLPNSPCSLEIQATKLEDSAVYFCASSQQTGSGELFFGEGSRLTVL.

This chain links TRBV4-3 with TRBJ1-5; TRBD1 is a possible D gene (5 bases). CDR3 length: 15 amino acids. V was trimmed by 0 bases and J by 6 bases, leaving 12 bases between them. CDR1 and CDR2 from the germline V gene are LGHNA and YSLEER. The CDR3 loop reads CASSQEGGAGQPQHF. Written as DNA, the CDR3 is TGCGCCAGCAGCCAAGAGGGCGGGGCAGGTCAGCCCCAGCATTTT.

The CDR3 loop reads CASSLTPNYGYTF. The DNA of the CDR3 is TGTGCCAGCAGTCTGACACCGAACTATGGCTACACCTTC. This chain links TRBV6-4 with TRBJ1-2; no firm D call. The CDR3 extends over 13 amino acids. CDR1 is MRHNA, CDR2 SNTAGT, per germline. V gave up 5 bases and J gave up 2 bases, with 9 bases separating them.